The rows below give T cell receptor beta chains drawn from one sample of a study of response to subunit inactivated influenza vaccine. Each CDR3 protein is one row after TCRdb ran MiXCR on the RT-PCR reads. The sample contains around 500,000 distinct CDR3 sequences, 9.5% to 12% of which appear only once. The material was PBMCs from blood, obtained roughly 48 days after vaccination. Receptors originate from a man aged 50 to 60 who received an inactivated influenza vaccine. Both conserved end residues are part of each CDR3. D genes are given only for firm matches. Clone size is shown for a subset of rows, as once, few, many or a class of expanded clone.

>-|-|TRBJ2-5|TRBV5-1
TGCGCCAGCAGACTCAAAACGGGGCCCTCCGATGAGACCCAGTACTTC
CASRLKTGPSDETQYF
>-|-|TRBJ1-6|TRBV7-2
TGTGCCAGCAGCCCAGATAATTCACCCCTCCACTTT
CASSPDNSPLHF
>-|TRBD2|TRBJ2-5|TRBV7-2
TGTGCCAGCAGCTGGCAGGGACTAGCGGGACAAGAGACCCAGTACTTC
CASSWQGLAGQETQYF
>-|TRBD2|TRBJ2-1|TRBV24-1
TGTGCCACCAGTGATTTGGGGAGGGCCGATTCCCATGAGCAGTTCTTC
CATSDLGRADSHEQFF
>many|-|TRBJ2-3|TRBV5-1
TGCGCCAGCAGCTTGGACGGATATAGCACAGATACGCAGTATTTT
CASSLDGYSTDTQYF
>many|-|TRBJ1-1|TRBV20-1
TGCAGTGCTAGGTTCGGGGCAGGGAACACTGAAGCTTTCTTT
CSARFGAGNTEAFF
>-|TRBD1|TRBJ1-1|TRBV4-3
TGCGCCAGCAGCCGTCAGGGGACAGGGAAGGGCACTGAAGCTTTCTTT
CASSRQGTGKGTEAFF
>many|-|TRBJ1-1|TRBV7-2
TGTGCCAGCAGCTCCCATCGCAGGAGCACTGAAGCTTTCTTT
CASSSHRRSTEAFF
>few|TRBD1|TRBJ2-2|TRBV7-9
TGTGCCAGCAGCCTGAGCCCGGGACAGGGGAACACCGGGGAGCTGTTTTTT
CASSLSPGQGNTGELFF
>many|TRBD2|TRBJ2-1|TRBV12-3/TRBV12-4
TGTGCCAGCAGTTTAGGGGATGGGAGGGCTGAGCAGTTCTTC
CASSLGDGRAEQFF
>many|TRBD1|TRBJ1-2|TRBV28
TGTGCCAGCAGTTCTATCCGACAGGGAGGATTGGGCTACACCTTC
CASSSIRQGGLGYTF
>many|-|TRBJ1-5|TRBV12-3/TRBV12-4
TGTGCCAGCAGTACAAACGCTCAGGGTTATGGGCATCAGCCCCAGCATTTT
CASSTNAQGYGHQPQHF
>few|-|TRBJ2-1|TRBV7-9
TGTGCCAGCAGCTTTGTAGGGATTGAGCAGTTCTTC
CASSFVGIEQFF
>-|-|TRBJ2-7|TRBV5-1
TGCGCCAGCAGCCCTTGGATGGACACTACCCTGGAGCAGTACTTC
CASSPWMDTTLEQYF
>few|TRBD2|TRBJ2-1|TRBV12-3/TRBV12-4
TGTGCCAGCAGTCCCCGGACTAGCGCGAAGAGGAATGAGCAGTTCTTC
CASSPRTSAKRNEQFF
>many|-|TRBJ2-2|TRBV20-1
TGCAGTGCTAGAGCAGGGTTTAACACCGGGGAGCTGTTTTTT
CSARAGFNTGELFF
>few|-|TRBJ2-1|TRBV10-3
TGTGCCATCAGTGAGATTTCCCCCGGCAACGAGCAGTTCTTC
CAISEISPGNEQFF
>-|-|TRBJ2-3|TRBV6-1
TGTGCCAGCAGGATAGAAGGGACGGGCACAGATACGCAGTATTTT
CASRIEGTGTDTQYF
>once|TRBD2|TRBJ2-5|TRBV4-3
TGCGCCAGCAGCCAAGAACTAGCGTCCCAAGAGACCCAGTACTTC
CASSQELASQETQYF
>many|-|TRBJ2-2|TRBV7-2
TGTGCCAGCAGGAAGGGGGGGCGTTCGAACACCGGGGAGCTGTTTTTT
CASRKGGRSNTGELFF
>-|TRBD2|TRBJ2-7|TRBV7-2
TGTGCCAGCAGCCGCCCTAGCGGAAGCTTC
CASSRPSGSF
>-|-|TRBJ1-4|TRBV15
TGTGCCACCAGCGGATCCAGTTACGAAAAACTGTTTTTT
CATSGSSYEKLFF
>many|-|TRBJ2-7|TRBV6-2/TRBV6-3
TGTGCCAGCAGCTACAGTGACGAGCAGTACTTC
CASSYSDEQYF
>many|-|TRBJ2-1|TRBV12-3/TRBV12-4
TGTGCCAGCAGTCTGGGCCAGGCATTTGGCAATGAGCAGTTCTTC
CASSLGQAFGNEQFF
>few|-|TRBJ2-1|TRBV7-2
TGTGCCAGCAGCTCGTACGAGAGCGGCCCACGATACAATGAGCAGTTCTTC
CASSSYESGPRYNEQFF
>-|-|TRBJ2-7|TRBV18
TGTGCCAGCTCACCGCCGGGACTCGGCACATACGAGCAGTACTTC
CASSPPGLGTYEQYF
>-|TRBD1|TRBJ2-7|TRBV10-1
TGCGCCAGCAGTGAGGGGACAGGGTCCTACGAGCAGTACTTC
CASSEGTGSYEQYF
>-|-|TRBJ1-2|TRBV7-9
TGTGCCAGCAGCCGGGGAGAGATTGATGGCTACACCTTC
CASSRGEIDGYTF
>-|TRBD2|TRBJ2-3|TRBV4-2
TGTGCCAGCAGCCAAGCGGTGGGAGGGTCGGATACGCAGTATTTT
CASSQAVGGSDTQYF
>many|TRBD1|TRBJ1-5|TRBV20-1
TGCAGTGCTAGAGGGACAGGGGACCAGCCCCAGCATTTT
CSARGTGDQPQHF
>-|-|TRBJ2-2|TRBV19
TGTGCCAGTGTCGAGTACACCGGGGAGCTGTTTTTT
CASVEYTGELFF
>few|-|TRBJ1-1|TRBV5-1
TGCGCCAGCAGCTTGGGTAGTACGTTGAACACTGAAGCTTTCTTT
CASSLGSTLNTEAFF
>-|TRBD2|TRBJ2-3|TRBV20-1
TGCAGTGCTAGAGAGGGACTAGCGACAGATACGCAGTATTTT
CSAREGLATDTQYF
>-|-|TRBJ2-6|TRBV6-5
TGTGCCAGCAGTTACTCTGGGACCGGCTCTGGGGCCAACGTCCTGACTTTC
CASSYSGTGSGANVLTF
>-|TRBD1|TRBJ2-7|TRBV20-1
TGCAGTGCTAAGAGAGGAACCGGGACAGCCAAAACCTACGAGCAGTACTTC
CSAKRGTGTAKTYEQYF
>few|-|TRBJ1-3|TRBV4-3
TGCGCCAGCAGCCCGGAAGGACGGTACTCTGGAAACACCATATATTTT
CASSPEGRYSGNTIYF
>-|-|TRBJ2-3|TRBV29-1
TGCAGCGTTGCCGACAGGAACACAGATACGCAGTATTTT
CSVADRNTDTQYF
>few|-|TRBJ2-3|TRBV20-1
TGCAGTGCTAGAGTTCCCGCGGTGGCAGATACGCAGTATTTT
CSARVPAVADTQYF
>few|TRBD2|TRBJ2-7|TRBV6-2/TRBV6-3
TGTGCCAGCAGTTACCGTAGGACTAGCGGGAGCCACGAGCAGTACTTC
CASSYRRTSGSHEQYF
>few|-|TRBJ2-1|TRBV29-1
TGCAGCGTTGAAGATCCCAGGAGAGCCTACAATGAGCAGTTCTTC
CSVEDPRRAYNEQFF
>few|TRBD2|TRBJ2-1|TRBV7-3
TGTGCCAGCAGCATCTCCGGGACTAGGAACAATGAGCAGTTCTTC
CASSISGTRNNEQFF
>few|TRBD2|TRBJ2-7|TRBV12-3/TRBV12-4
TGTGCCAGCAAAACCGGGACTAGCGGGTTCTACGAGCAGTACTTC
CASKTGTSGFYEQYF
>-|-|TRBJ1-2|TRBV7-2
TGTGCCAGCAGCTTAGACCCAGGGAGGAGCTATGGCTACACCTTC
CASSLDPGRSYGYTF
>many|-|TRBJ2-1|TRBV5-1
TGCGCCAGCAGCTCCGATATCAGGCTCAATGAGCAGTTCTTC
CASSSDIRLNEQFF
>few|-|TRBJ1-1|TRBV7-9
TGTGCCAGCAGCCCCCAAGACGCTGAAGCTTTCTTT
CASSPQDAEAFF
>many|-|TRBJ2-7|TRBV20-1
TGCAGTGCTAGAGAATGGTTATCGGGGGTTGGCGAGCAGTACTTC
CSAREWLSGVGEQYF
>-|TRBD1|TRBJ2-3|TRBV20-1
TGCAGTGCATACGGGACAGAGACTAGCACAGATACGCAGTATTTT
CSAYGTETSTDTQYF
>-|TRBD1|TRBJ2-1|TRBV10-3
TGTGCCATCAGCGGAGGGGGGGACAGGGGGCCTAGAGAGCAGTTCTTC
CAISGGGDRGPREQFF
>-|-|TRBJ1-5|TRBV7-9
TGTGCCAGCAGCTCATACAAAGGGAGCAATCAGCCCCAGCATTTT
CASSSYKGSNQPQHF
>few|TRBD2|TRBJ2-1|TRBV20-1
TGCAGTGGGGGTAGCGGGAGGTACTACAATGAGCAGTTCTTC
CSGGSGRYYNEQFF
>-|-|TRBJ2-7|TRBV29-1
TGCAGCGTTGAGGGGGGGACAGACAGCTCCTACGAGCAGTACTTC
CSVEGGTDSSYEQYF
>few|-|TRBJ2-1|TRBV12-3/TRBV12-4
TGTGCCAGCATTGGGGGTAACGGTGCATACAATGAGCAGTTCTTC
CASIGGNGAYNEQFF
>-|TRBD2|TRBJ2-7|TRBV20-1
TGCAGTGCTTACAAGACTAGCGGGGCGTACGAGCAGTACTTC
CSAYKTSGAYEQYF
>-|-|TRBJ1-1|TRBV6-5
TGTGCCAGCAGTTACTCGGAGGGTATGGGGACTGAACCTTTCTTT
CASSYSEGMGTEPFF
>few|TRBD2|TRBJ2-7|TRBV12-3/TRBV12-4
TGTGCCAGCAGACTAAGCGGGACCTCCTACGAGCAGTACTTC
CASRLSGTSYEQYF
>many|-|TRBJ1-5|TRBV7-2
TGTGCCAGCAGCTTAGGGACACCCAATCAGCCCCAGCATTTT
CASSLGTPNQPQHF
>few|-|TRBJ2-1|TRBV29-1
TGCAGCGTTTCCCGTAGGATCTCCTCAGAGGGGCACAATGAGCAGTTCTTC
CSVSRRISSEGHNEQFF
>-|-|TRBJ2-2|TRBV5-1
TGCGCCAGCAGCTTGGAGAGCCCCCCGGCCGGGGAGCTGTTTTTT
CASSLESPPAGELFF
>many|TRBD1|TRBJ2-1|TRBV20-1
TGCAGTGCAAGGGACAGGGGGCATATCTCCTACAATGAGCAGTTCTTC
CSARDRGHISYNEQFF